The next 29 T cell receptor beta chains were all read from a single sample in a study of T cell clonality in common variable immunodeficiency. The study, taken as a whole, reports: Fewer deletions and N-nucleotide insertions were reportedly seen in common variable immunodeficiency TCR beta sequences.

What these receptors recognize is not known. This table comes from immunoSEQ multiplex PCR, and its TCRdb copy is limited to in-frame clones, with some not included. This sample carries some 22,000 clones, none of them present only once. Sequenced: peripheral blood mononuclear cells. The receptors originated from a human donor with common variable immunodeficiency.

This clone was picked up a small number of times. The CDR3 is cut off 3 residues early in the read; its end comes from the germline J gene. The chain couples TRBV29-1 to TRBJ2-5, with TRBD2 matching over 7 bases. There are 14 residues in the CDR3. CDR1 and CDR2 from the germline V gene are SQVTM and ANQGSEA. J gave up 1 base and V 5 bases, and 7 bases lay outside the gene matches. This CDR3 is CSVNQRGSQETQYF. The part of the CDR3 DNA that was read is TGCAGCGTTAACCAGCGGGGTTCCCAAGAGACC.

This clone showed up many times. Coverage ceases 3 residues before the CDR3 finishes, and the germline J gene fills in the end. The chain carries TRBV19 and TRBJ2-3; 11 bases map to TRBD2. Germline-derived CDR1 and CDR2 are LNHDA and SQIVND (reference sequence). V trimming: 7 bases; J trimming: 7 bases; junction bases outside the gene matches: 16. CDR3 length: 17 amino acids. The DNA read from the CDR3 is TGTGCCAGTACCCCTTCCTTTAGCGGGGGGGCCGAGAATACG. Its translation: CASTPSFSGGAENT. The entire CDR3 sequence reads CASTPSFSGGAENTQYF.

On this clone itself: Sequence at one end of the junction differs from germline and may be a read error. Partial CDR3 DNA: TGTGCTAGCAGCCAAAGGAGGGGGTGGGGGGAG. It is translated as CASSQRRGWGE. The complete CDR3 protein is CASSQRRGWGELFF. This chain uses TRBV7-7 with TRBJ2-2; D tentatively reads TRBD1 or TRBD2 (6 bases each). The missing CDR3 end, 3 residues past where the read stops, is filled in from the germline J gene. CDR3 size: 14 residues. Germline loops: CDR1 SSHAT, CDR2 FNYEAQ (reference sequence).

This clone has just a few counts. The read gets to within 3 residues of the CDR3 end, and the germline J gene fills in the rest. V usage is TRBV7-9 and J usage is TRBJ2-2; 9 nucleotides agree with TRBD1. The CDR3 totals 15 residues. V lost 2 bases and J lost 5; bases outside the gene matches: 3. From germline, CDR1 is SEHNR and CDR2 FQNEAQ (reference sequence). The sequenced CDR3 bases are TGTGCCAGCAGCTTAACCGGGACAGGGACCGGGGAG. Translating gives CASSLTGTGTGE. The CDR3 in full is CASSLTGTGTGELFF.

This clone was recorded at least ten times. The sequence runs out 3 residues before the end of the CDR3; the remainder is reconstructed from the germline J gene. The genes are TRBV10-3 and TRBJ2-6; TRBD2 agrees at 12 bases. Germline V gives CDR1 ENHRY, CDR2 SYGVKD. CDR3 length: 20 amino acids. The junction had 15 bases not matched to a gene; V was cut back by 7 bases and J by 2 bases. The sequenced part of the CDR3 DNA is TGTGCCATCACTCCACTTTCTAGCGGGGGGGCCCTCCCTGGGGCCAACGTC. As protein: CAITPLSSGGALPGANV. The full CDR3 reads CAITPLSSGGALPGANVLTF.

This clone was detected only a few times. The read ends 3 residues shy of where the CDR3 ends; the end is completed using the germline J gene. The chain combines TRBV19 with TRBJ1-1; D gene unclear. Trimming left V 1 base short and J 5 bases short, with 8 bases between. CDR1 and CDR2 (germline): LNHDA, SQIVND (reference sequence). This CDR3 spans 13 amino acids. The CDR3 DNA, read in part, is TGTGCCAGTAGTATAGGGACGGGGACTGAA. Amino acids: CASSIGTGTE. The complete CDR3 protein is CASSIGTGTEAFF.

In its sample, this clone was seen a few times. Read data end 3 residues before the CDR3 end; the end is taken from the germline J gene. The genes are TRBV7-2 and TRBJ1-4; a possible D gene is TRBD1 (5 bases). Germline lookup yields CDR1 SGHTA and CDR2 FQGNSA. This CDR3 has 13 residues. CDR3 loop: CASKTQAGGKLFF. The DNA read from the CDR3 is TGTGCCAGTAAAACTCAAGCGGGGGGGAAA.

This clone appeared many times. The DNA ends 3 residues before the CDR3 does, and the rest of the CDR3 is filled in from the germline J gene. This sequence joins TRBV29-1 and TRBJ2-5, with D possibly TRBD2 on 6 matching bases. Deletions cut 7 bases from V and 4 bases from J, with 13 bases between. This CDR3 contains 12 residues. Germline loops: CDR1 SQVTM, CDR2 ANQGSEA. CDR3 sequence: CSGRAGLETQYF. CDR3 bases read: TGCAGCGGAAGGGCGGGACTAGAGACC.

This clone was observed a few times. CDR3 DNA, as far as it was read: TGTGCCAGCGGTATAGCGGGGTTCACAGATACG. Amino acid sequence: CASGIAGFTDT. The complete CDR3 protein is CASGIAGFTDTQYF. This chain joins TRBV7-6 and TRBJ2-3; 8 bases agree with TRBD2. The read comes to an end 3 residues before the CDR3 does, leaving the germline J gene to fill in the end. V shed 8 bases and J 2 bases; nucleotides not matched to a gene: 6. There are 14 residues in the CDR3. Looked up from germline, CDR1 is SGHVS and CDR2 is FNYEAQ.

This clone was seen at least ten times. The read ends 3 residues early relative to the CDR3; the germline J gene fills the gap. V usage is TRBV29-1 and J usage is TRBJ1-1, with D perhaps TRBD1 (5 bases). CDR3 size: 11 residues. Germline V CDR1 and CDR2: SQVTM, ANQGSEA. Trimming took 4 bases from V and 7 from J, leaving 10 bases between them. CDR3 amino acids: CSVVRASEAFF. The sequenced CDR3 bases are TGCAGCGTTGTCAGGGCAAGTGAA.

A note on this clone: The CDR3 is cut off 3 residues early in the read; its end comes from the germline J gene. The rearrangement links TRBV29-1 to TRBJ1-4; TRBD1 matches 10 bases. Germline V gene lookup returns CDR1 SQVTM and CDR2 ANQGSEA. The V gene end was trimmed by 7 bases and the J gene end by 5 bases; junction bases not matched to a gene: 7. CDR3 length: 14 amino acids. The CDR3 reads CSAQKGQGNEKLFF. The sequenced part of the CDR3 DNA is TGCAGCGCGCAGAAGGGACAGGGGAATGAAAAA.

To note about this clone: The read finishes 3 residues shy of the CDR3 end, and the germline J gene is used to complete it. V and J are TRBV19 and TRBJ2-2, with D perhaps TRBD1 (5 bases). Germline V gene lookup returns CDR1 LNHDA and CDR2 SQIVND (reference sequence). V was clipped by 9 bases and J by 7 bases, with 12 bases between them. CDR3 length: 12 amino acids. The CDR3 bases that were read are TGTGCCAGCAGAAGGGGAATCGGGGAG. Translation: CASRRGIGE. The entire CDR3 protein is CASRRGIGELFF.

For this clone: The CDR3 end lies 3 residues beyond the end of the read and is filled in from the germline J gene. The chain couples TRBV19 to TRBJ1-1; tentatively, D is TRBD1 (6 bases). The CDR3 contains 14 residues. The V gene's germline CDR1 is LNHDA and CDR2 SQIVND (reference sequence). The V end was cut by 3 bases, the J end by 6 bases, with 14 bases between. The chain's CDR3 is CASSMNREGAEAFF. Incomplete CDR3 DNA: TGTGCCAGTAGTATGAACAGGGAGGGCGCTGAA.

To note about this clone: With the read ending 3 residues before the CDR3 end, the germline J gene is used to fill in that end. V and J are TRBV5-1 and TRBJ2-3; 8 bases agree with TRBD2. CDR1 and CDR2 (germline): SGHRS, YFSETQ. V dropped 2 bases and J dropped 1; count of bases not matched to a gene: 6. The CDR3 consists of 16 residues. CDR3: CASSFRGGDRTDTQYF. The covered CDR3 bases are TGCGCCAGCAGCTTCCGGGGGGGGGACCGCACAGATACG.

This clone showed up just a few times. The DNA read from the CDR3 is TGTGCCAGCAGCTTAGCAGGGAACTATGGC. Protein: CASSLAGNYG. The full CDR3 protein reads CASSLAGNYGYTF. V gene TRBV7-9 combines with J gene TRBJ1-2, with unresolved D. The CDR3 end falls 3 residues outside the read, so it is completed with the germline J gene. Germline CDR1 and CDR2: SEHNR and FQNEAQ (reference sequence). Trimming shortened V by 0 bases and J by 2 bases, and 4 bases separated the two germline ends. The CDR3 contains 13 residues.

This clone was observed many times. The covered CDR3 bases are TGTGCCAGTAGTATCACGCCTGGCCAGCCC. Amino acid sequence: CASSITPGQP. The full CDR3 is CASSITPGQPQHF. This chain links TRBV19 with TRBJ1-5; D is unclear. The read finishes 3 residues shy of the CDR3 end, and the germline J gene is used to complete it. Germline V CDR1 and CDR2: LNHDA, SQIVND (reference sequence). Trimming shortened V by 3 bases and J by 7 bases, and 10 bases separated the two germline ends. The CDR3 contains 13 residues.

This chain's CDR3 is CASTPDPIQGTEAFF. The sequenced CDR3 bases are TGCGCCAGCACCCCTGATCCCATCCAGGGGACTGAA. The rearrangement links TRBV5-1 to TRBJ1-1; perhaps TRBD1 as D (6 bases). Read sequence stops 3 residues before the CDR3 end, and the germline J gene provides the missing end. Germline loops: CDR1 SGHRS, CDR2 YFSETQ. There are 15 residues in the CDR3. Deletions cut 6 bases from V and 5 bases from J, with 20 bases between.

This clone occurred many times. The read ends 3 residues before the CDR3 terminus; that terminus is restored from the germline J gene. This rearrangement joins TRBV14 to TRBJ1-1; TRBD1 matches at 8 bases. Germline CDR1 reads SGHDN; CDR2 reads FVKESK. The CDR3 spans 16 residues. The V segment lost 5 bases and the J segment 1 base; nucleotides outside the gene matches: 9. This CDR3 reads CASSGRTGKENTEAFF. The sequenced CDR3 bases are TGTGCCAGCAGCGGACGGACAGGGAAAGAGAACACTGAA.

Remarks on this clone: The read comes to an end 3 residues before the CDR3 does, leaving the germline J gene to fill in the end. The gene calls are TRBV5-3 and TRBJ2-5; tentatively, D is TRBD2 (6 bases). TRBV5-3 is labeled an ORF, and its function is uncertain. V lost 3 bases to trimming and J lost 2 bases, with 14 bases between them. This CDR3 comprises 15 residues. The covered CDR3 bases are TGTGCCAGAAGCTGCAACCCTAGCGAACAAGAGACC. Protein sequence: CARSCNPSEQET. The whole CDR3 is CARSCNPSEQETQYF.

This clone was seen repeatedly, ten times or more. The CDR3 end lies 3 residues beyond the end of the read and is filled in from the germline J gene. The chain joins TRBV6-2 or TRBV6-3 to TRBJ2-1; D perhaps matches TRBD1 (6 bases). Germline CDR1 is MNHEY and CDR2 is SVGEGT. V shed 4 bases and J shed 9 bases, with 19 bases lying between them. The CDR3 covers 15 residues. CDR3 DNA (partial): TGTGCCAGCAGTTTACAGGGAGATTATAGAAGTGAG. Protein: CASSLQGDYRSE. The full-length CDR3 reads as CASSLQGDYRSEQFF.

This clone was seen a few times. The DNA ends 3 residues before the CDR3 does, and the rest of the CDR3 is filled in from the germline J gene. V usage is TRBV2 and J usage is TRBJ2-3; no clear D gene. Deletions cut 2 bases from V and 4 bases from J, with 4 bases between. Germline loops: CDR1 SNHLY, CDR2 FYNNEI. The length of the CDR3 is 12 residues. This chain's CDR3 is CASSELSDTQYF. Partial CDR3 DNA: TGTGCCAGCAGTGAACTGTCAGATACG.

This clone was seen ten or more times. The DNA ends 3 residues before the CDR3 does, and the rest of the CDR3 is filled in from the germline J gene. The J gene is TRBJ1-2, the V gene TRBV28; D perhaps matches TRBD1 (6 bases). CDR3 length: 15 amino acids. Deletions cut 5 bases from V and 2 bases from J, with 15 bases between. Germline CDR1 and CDR2: MDHEN and SYDVKM. The CDR3 protein is CASSGKATGNYGYTF. The sequenced CDR3 bases are TGTGCCAGCAGTGGAAAAGCGACAGGCAACTATGGC.

This clone was seen only a few times. A junction boundary mismatches the germline segment, possibly from a read error. The read terminates 3 residues before the CDR3 end, so the remaining end is supplied by the germline J gene. The chain links TRBV7-7 to TRBJ2-5; 8 nucleotides align to TRBD1. The CDR3 sequence is 15 residues long. In germline, CDR1 is SSHAT, CDR2 FNYEAQ (reference sequence). CDR3 DNA, as far as it was read: TGTGCTAGCAGCTTAGGAGGGACAGGCGGAGAGACC. Its translation: CASSLGGTGGET. The CDR3, in full, reads CASSLGGTGGETQYF.

This clone came up a few times. The CDR3 end lies 3 residues beyond the end of the read and is filled in from the germline J gene. The chain combines TRBV18 with TRBJ1-3, with unresolved D. Trimming left V 2 bases short and J 7 bases short, with 6 bases between. In germline, CDR1 is KGHSH, CDR2 LQKENI. CDR3 length: 12 residues. This CDR3 is CASSPVGNTIYF. The sequenced part of the CDR3 DNA is TGTGCCAGCTCACCAGTCGGGAACACC.

On this clone itself: The missing CDR3 end, 3 residues past where the read stops, is filled in from the germline J gene. This chain links TRBV18 with TRBJ1-1; the D is unclear. This CDR3 is built from 13 residues. Germline V gene sequence: CDR1 KGHSH, CDR2 LQKENI. Between the trimmed V and J ends, which lost 3 bases and 5 bases, there was a span of 10 bases. The sequenced part of the CDR3 DNA is TGTGCCAGCTCACCCACTAGTAGGACTGAA. Protein: CASSPTSRTE. The entire CDR3 is CASSPTSRTEAFF.

Details on this clone: The read stops 3 residues short of the end of the CDR3; the missing end is completed from the germline J gene. The chain joins TRBV7-6 to TRBJ2-2; maybe TRBD1 (5 bases). Germline CDR1 is SGHVS and CDR2 is FNYEAQ. CDR3 length: 15 amino acids. V lost 2 bases to trimming and J lost 4 bases, with 11 bases between them. The CDR3 is CASSLSQGGTGELFF. The covered CDR3 bases are TGTGCCAGCAGCTTAAGTCAGGGTGGCACCGGGGAG.

Details on this clone: Read coverage stops 3 residues before the CDR3 terminus; the germline J gene supplies the remainder. The chain uses TRBV7-2 and TRBJ2-3; no clear D. Per the germline V gene, CDR1 is SGHTA and CDR2 is FQGNSA. V was trimmed by 5 bases and J by 2 bases, leaving 11 bases between them. The CDR3 sequence is 14 residues long. The CDR3 here is CASSALVTTDTQYF. Partial CDR3 DNA: TGTGCCAGCAGCGCCCTAGTCACCACAGATACG.

This clone was counted a few times. The read is 3 residues too short to cover the CDR3 end, so that end is filled in from the germline J gene. This chain uses TRBV2 with TRBJ2-3, with a tentative D call TRBD2 (6 bases). With 6 bases removed from V and 2 bases from J, the gap between germline ends came to 15 bases. The CDR3 consists of 15 residues. Germline V gives CDR1 SNHLY, CDR2 FYNNEI. The sequenced CDR3 bases are TGTGCCAGCAGGGCCCCGGGACTTTTCACAGATACG. Encoded protein: CASRAPGLFTDT. The full CDR3 reads CASRAPGLFTDTQYF.

This clone appeared many times. The CDR3 goes on 3 residues after the read ends, and that part is filled in from the germline J gene. The chain uses TRBV19 and TRBJ1-4; D perhaps matches TRBD1 (6 bases). Trimming removed 7 bases at V and 5 bases at J, with 17 bases between. The germline CDR1 and CDR2 sequences are LNHDA and SQIVND (reference sequence). The CDR3 runs to 15 residues. The CDR3 sequence: CASTPFGQLNEKLFF. The sequenced CDR3 bases are TGTGCCAGTACCCCTTTTGGACAGTTGAATGAAAAA.